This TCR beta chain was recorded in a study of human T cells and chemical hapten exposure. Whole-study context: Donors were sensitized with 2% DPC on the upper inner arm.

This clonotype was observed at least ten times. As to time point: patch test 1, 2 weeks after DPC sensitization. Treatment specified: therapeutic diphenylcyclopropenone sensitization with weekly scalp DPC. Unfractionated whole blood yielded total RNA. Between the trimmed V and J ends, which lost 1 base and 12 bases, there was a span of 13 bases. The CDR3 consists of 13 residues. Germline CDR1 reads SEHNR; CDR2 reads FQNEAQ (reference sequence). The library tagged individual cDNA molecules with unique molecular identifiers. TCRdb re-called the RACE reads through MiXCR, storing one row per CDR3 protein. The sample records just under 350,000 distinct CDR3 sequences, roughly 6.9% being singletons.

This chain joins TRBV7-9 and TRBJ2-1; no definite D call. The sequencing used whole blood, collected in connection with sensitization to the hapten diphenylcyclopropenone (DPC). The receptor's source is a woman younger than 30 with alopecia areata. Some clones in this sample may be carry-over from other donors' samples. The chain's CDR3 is CASSLGQDGGQFF. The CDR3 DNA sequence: TGTGCCAGCAGCTTAGGCCAGGATGGCGGGCAGTTCTTC.